The rows below give T cell receptor beta chains drawn from one sample of a study of OX40 agonist ivuxolimab in advanced cancers. Here immunoSEQ multiplex PCR was the method, and the copy in TCRdb shows in-frame clones only, minus some. The sample has tens of thousands of clones, roughly 90% seen once. Sequencing was performed on CD4+ or CD8+ T cells sorted from blood, taken in a trial of the OX40 agonist ivuxolimab. All receptors derive from an adult with an advanced solid tumor such as melanoma, head and neck, liver or kidney cancer. CDR3s include the opening cysteine and the closing phenylalanine or tryptophan. The order of the fields is V gene, clone size, D gene, J gene, CDR3 protein, CDR3 DNA. D genes are given only for firm matches. Not every row has a clone size; where given, it reads once, few, many or a size class.

>TRBV2|-|TRBD2|TRBJ2-3
CASFPLAGGPTDTQYF
TGTGCCAGCTTCCCTCTTGCGGGAGGGCCGACAGATACGCAGTATTTT
>TRBV4-1|once|-|TRBJ1-4
CASSQDNEKLFF
TGCGCCAGCAGCCAAGATAATGAAAAACTGTTTTTT
>TRBV2|-|TRBD2|TRBJ2-1
CASSEEGSHSGGALDEQFF
TGTGCCAGCAGTGAAGAGGGTTCCCATAGCGGGGGGGCTTTGGATGAGCAGTTCTTC
>TRBV27|-|-|TRBJ1-5
CASRFRGGNQPQHF
TGTGCCAGCAGATTCAGGGGTGGCAATCAGCCCCAGCATTTT
>TRBV4-1|-|-|TRBJ1-2
CASSQVREYGYTF
TGCGCCAGCAGCCAAGTCAGGGAGTATGGCTACACCTTC
>TRBV6-5|-|TRBD2|TRBJ2-2
CASRTLAGNTGELFF
TGTGCCAGCAGGACTCTAGCGGGGAACACCGGGGAGCTGTTTTTT
>TRBV11-2|-|-|TRBJ1-6
CASSLDWGNSPLHF
TGTGCCAGCAGCTTAGATTGGGGGAATTCACCCCTCCACTTT
>TRBV4-1|-|TRBD1|TRBJ1-6
CASSQGGQGNSPLHF
TGCGCCAGCAGCCAAGGGGGACAGGGGAATTCACCCCTCCACTTT
>TRBV19|-|-|TRBJ1-2
CASSIWLHNYGYTF
TGTGCCAGTAGTATATGGCTCCATAACTATGGCTACACCTTC
>TRBV9|-|-|TRBJ2-7
CASSVALDSYEQYF
TGTGCCAGCAGCGTAGCTTTGGATTCCTACGAGCAGTACTTC
>TRBV30|-|-|TRBJ1-1
CAWSRSQGAGGAEAFF
TGTGCCTGGAGTAGGTCCCAGGGAGCAGGTGGCGCTGAAGCTTTCTTT
>TRBV4-1|-|TRBD1|TRBJ1-1
CASSQEGGRGLNTEAFF
TGCGCCAGCAGCCAAGAGGGGGGCAGGGGGCTAAACACTGAAGCTTTCTTT
>TRBV30|-|-|TRBJ1-5
CAWSLGENQPQHF
TGTGCCTGGAGCTTGGGAGAGAATCAGCCCCAGCATTTT
>TRBV27|-|-|TRBJ1-3
CARTALGNTIYF
TGTGCCAGGACAGCGTTAGGAAACACCATATATTTT
>TRBV30|-|-|TRBJ1-2
CAWMRGRWDGYTF
TGTGCCTGGATGCGGGGGCGCTGGGATGGCTACACCTTC
>TRBV4-3|-|TRBD1|TRBJ2-7
CASSAGTGLIYEQYF
TGCGCCAGCAGTGCCGGGACAGGGTTAATCTACGAGCAGTACTTC
>TRBV15|-|-|TRBJ1-2
CATSRDMKGDRGYTF
TGTGCCACCAGCAGAGATATGAAGGGAGACCGCGGCTACACCTTC
>TRBV7-2|-|TRBD1|TRBJ2-2
CASSLTRDRPNTGELFF
TGTGCCAGCAGCTTAACGCGGGACAGGCCGAACACCGGGGAGCTGTTTTTT
>TRBV30|-|-|TRBJ2-1
CAWMGGEQFF
TGTGCCTGGATGGGGGGTGAGCAGTTCTTC
>TRBV29-1|-|-|TRBJ1-5
CSVTLTGSGDQPQHF
TGCAGCGTTACCCTCACAGGGTCGGGGGATCAGCCCCAGCATTTT
>TRBV6-5|-|-|TRBJ1-2
CASSYSPEGINYGYTF
TGTGCCAGCAGTTACTCTCCTGAAGGAATTAACTATGGCTACACCTTC
>TRBV9|-|-|TRBJ2-3
CASGGPPGIDTQYF
TGTGCCTCCGGGGGACCCCCGGGGATTGATACGCAGTATTTT
>TRBV7-9|-|-|TRBJ2-7
CASSWDPKNEQYF
TGTGCCAGCAGTTGGGACCCAAAGAATGAGCAGTACTTC
>TRBV25-1|-|-|TRBJ2-5
CASSEFAVLETQYF
TGTGCCAGCAGTGAATTCGCAGTCTTGGAGACCCAGTACTTC
>TRBV5-6|-|-|TRBJ1-1
CASSLGTANTEAFF
TGTGCCAGCAGCTTGGGGACAGCGAACACTGAAGCTTTCTTT
>TRBV4-1|-|-|TRBJ2-7
CASSQGDTYEQYF
TGCGCCAGCAGCCAAGGGGACACCTACGAGCAGTACTTC
>TRBV5-6|-|TRBD1|TRBJ2-1
CASSSPGQKLDEQFF
TGTGCCAGCAGTTCCCCGGGACAGAAGTTAGATGAGCAGTTCTTC
>TRBV30|few|-|TRBJ1-1
CAWSVGEGTEAFF
TGTGCCTGGAGTGTGGGGGAGGGGACTGAAGCTTTCTTT
>TRBV5-1|-|TRBD1|TRBJ1-3
CASRGTGILNTIYF
TGCGCCAGCAGAGGGACAGGGATATTAAACACCATATATTTT
>TRBV11-2|-|-|TRBJ2-7
CASSSSYEQYF
TGTGCCAGCAGCTCCTCCTACGAGCAGTACTTC
>TRBV27|-|TRBD2|TRBJ2-1
CASSFLSGRIHNEQFF
TGTGCCAGCAGTTTTCTGAGCGGGAGAATTCACAATGAGCAGTTCTTC
>TRBV6-5|-|-|TRBJ2-3
CASGGSTDTQYF
TGTGCCAGCGGCGGAAGCACAGATACGCAGTATTTT
>TRBV11-3|-|TRBD1|TRBJ2-1
CASSGRQGYEQFF
TGTGCCAGCAGCGGACGACAGGGCTATGAGCAGTTCTTC
>TRBV7-6|-|TRBD1|TRBJ2-1
CASSPRGQGFLDYNEQFF
TGTGCCAGCAGCCCCAGGGGACAGGGGTTTTTAGACTACAATGAGCAGTTCTTC
>TRBV7-9|-|TRBD2|TRBJ2-7
CASSLGTSGTRVYEQYF
TGTGCCAGCAGCTTAGGGACTAGCGGGACTAGGGTCTACGAGCAGTACTTC
>TRBV27|-|TRBD1|TRBJ2-7
CASSLQGAYEQYF
TGTGCCAGCAGTTTACAGGGGGCCTACGAGCAGTACTTC
>TRBV23-1|-|TRBD1|TRBJ2-7
CASSQSGTGDEQYF
TGCGCCAGCAGTCAATCCGGGACAGGGGACGAGCAGTACTTC
>TRBV9|-|-|TRBJ2-1
CASRDPLNGLYNEQFF
TGTGCCAGCAGGGACCCCTTAAACGGTCTATACAATGAGCAGTTCTTC
>TRBV6-5|-|TRBD1|TRBJ2-4
CASSYWDREAKNIQYF
TGTGCCAGCAGTTATTGGGACAGGGAGGCCAAAAACATTCAGTACTTC
>TRBV4-3|-|TRBD2|TRBJ2-7
CASSQGDSGASYEQYF
TGCGCCAGCAGCCAAGGCGATAGCGGGGCCTCCTACGAGCAGTACTTC
>TRBV10-2|once|-|TRBJ2-7
CASSETEGAPVYF
TGCGCCAGCAGTGAGACGGAGGGGGCGCCCGTGTACTTC
>TRBV6-1|-|TRBD1|TRBJ2-7
CATTDRHSYEQYF
TGTGCCACCACGGACAGGCACTCCTACGAGCAGTACTTC
>TRBV27|few|TRBD2|TRBJ2-1
CASSLYPPLAGENNEQFF
TGTGCCAGCAGTTTATACCCCCCTTTAGCGGGAGAGAACAATGAGCAGTTCTTC
>TRBV5-4|-|TRBD1|TRBJ1-1
CAGSWGQGNTEAFF
TGTGCCGGCAGCTGGGGACAGGGCAACACTGAAGCTTTCTTT
>TRBV4-3|-|-|TRBJ1-2
CASSQDRGGANYGYTF
TGCGCCAGCAGCCAAGATCGGGGGGGAGCTAACTATGGCTACACCTTC
>TRBV27|-|-|TRBJ2-1
CASSLSTRGYYNEQFF
TGTGCCAGCAGTTTATCGACTCGGGGTTACTACAATGAGCAGTTCTTC
>TRBV5-1|-|TRBD1|TRBJ2-7
CASSQGTGQGYKQYF
TGCGCCAGCAGCCAGGGCACGGGACAGGGGTACAAGCAGTACTTC
>TRBV7-2|once|TRBD2|TRBJ2-3
CASSTIAGGTDTQYF
TGTGCCAGCAGCACCATAGCGGGGGGGACAGATACGCAGTATTTT
>TRBV5-1|-|TRBD2|TRBJ2-1
CASSLRSGDNEQFF
TGCGCCAGCAGCTTGCGGAGCGGGGACAATGAGCAGTTCTTC
>TRBV27|-|-|TRBJ1-5
CASSLHYSNQPQHF
TGTGCCAGCAGTCTTCACTATAGCAATCAGCCCCAGCATTTT
>TRBV19|few|-|TRBJ1-5
CASSLNRAQPQHF
TGTGCCAGTAGCCTTAACAGGGCACAGCCCCAGCATTTT
>TRBV27|once|-|TRBJ2-2
CASSLDGPNTGELFF
TGTGCCAGCAGTTTAGACGGCCCGAACACCGGGGAGCTGTTTTTT
>TRBV11-2|-|TRBD1|TRBJ1-2
CASSSRTGNYGYTF
TGTGCCAGCAGCTCACGGACAGGGAACTATGGCTACACCTTC
>TRBV5-1|-|-|TRBJ1-2
CASSLEEGGDGYTF
TGCGCCAGCAGCTTGGAAGAGGGAGGAGATGGCTACACCTTC
>TRBV30|-|-|TRBJ1-2
CAWSDTNYGYTF
TGTGCCTGGAGTGACACGAATTATGGCTACACCTTC